A selection of T cell receptor beta chains follows, all from one sample in a study of blood T cells in healthy people across ages. A single record per CDR3 protein comes from TCRdb applying MiXCR to the 5' RACE reads. Of about 670,000 distinct CDR3 sequences in the sample, about 50% were seen once. Source material: blood. The receptor set was obtained from a woman over 75 in good health. CDR3s include the opening cysteine and the closing phenylalanine or tryptophan.

v_call cdr3_aa
TRBV5-1 CASSSDGGNYGYTF
TRBV3-1 CASSQNAEGNTQYF
TRBV3-1 CASSQPGTGRFGANVLTF
TRBV3-1 CASSQEGGFYGYTF
TRBV3-1 CASSLVFTSGAQETQYF
TRBV29-1 CSAVGTNYGYTF
TRBV20-1 CSAWLLNYGYTF
TRBV5-1 CASSLSGSSYEQYF
TRBV5-1 CASSLEGGSYNVQFF
TRBV11-2 CASSLGTSEQFF
TRBV5-1 CASSLGYSTGGSGYTF
TRBV7-2 CASSLEPSTDTQYF
TRBV27 CASSGLAVPLDTQYF
TRBV29-1 CSGSLQGGYETQYF
TRBV27 CASNLLGAPLMDTEAFF
TRBV7-9 CASRPYVLGATNEKLFF
TRBV9 CASSVESSGTTSYEQYF
TRBV7-9 CASSPNPDRDDEQFF
TRBV12-3/TRBV12-4 CASSYPSNEQFF
TRBV12-3/TRBV12-4 CASSLPGLANLLTYNEQFF
TRBV30 CAWSVNRVGETQYF
TRBV7-9 CASSLWTRIEQETQYF
TRBV29-1 CSVGRLAGPSTDTQYF
TRBV11-1 CASSFGGFRETQYF
TRBV2 CASSSDRVRERYF
TRBV5-1 CAGSLAHQGHNEQYF
TRBV12-3/TRBV12-4 CASSLSQLAGGYNEQFF
TRBV12-3/TRBV12-4 CASSIAGALDTQYF
TRBV28 CASLGQDYTYEQYF
TRBV7-9 CASSYYRGLGETQYF
TRBV11-2 CASSSPTRTYEQYF
TRBV20-1 CSAIPGDTQYF
TRBV20-1 CSASLPDTQYF
TRBV6-1 CASRNGFGNEKLFF
TRBV20-1 CSARVKVGTEAFF
TRBV5-1 CASSLAQLNEKLFF
TRBV20-1 CSARPGTPYEQYF
TRBV13 CASSLLRSPRETQYF
TRBV7-2 CASSLEGREISPPRFF
TRBV20-1 CSGPGEISYNEQFF
TRBV7-4 CASSKTRVNEQFF
TRBV28 CASRRQGDHQPQHF
TRBV12-3/TRBV12-4 CASSNWRAKNIQYF
TRBV28 CASRGLGGINQPQHF
TRBV12-3/TRBV12-4 CASKEGDAKNIQYF
TRBV27 CACSLYRRLVPYNEQFF
TRBV29-1 CSVAPRGGGGTDTQYF
TRBV18 CASSPPLAGGYNEQFF
TRBV11-2 CASSLWIGPDYGYTF
TRBV3-1 CASSQGGEQYF
TRBV5-6 CASSFARRGGINTQYF